This is a list of T cell receptor beta chains from one sample in a study of blood T cell repertoires in COVID-19. Sequenced by immunoSEQ multiplex PCR; TCRdb stores in-frame clones only, minus some. This sample has approximately 50,000 clones, with over 75% found just once. Sequences were obtained from peripheral blood. The source of these receptors is an elderly man with COVID-19, enrolled during active disease. Each CDR3 is given with its conserved first and last residue. Each record gives: V gene, D gene, J gene, clone size, CDR3 DNA, CDR3 protein. The D gene is left open where the match is weak. Not every row has a clone size; where given, it reads once, few, many or a size class.

v_call: TRBV6-5; d_call: -; j_call: TRBJ1-2; clone_size: few; cdr3_nt: TGTGCCAGCAGTTACGGGCACCACCTCTATGGCTACACCTTC; cdr3_aa: CASSYGHHLYGYTF
v_call: TRBV11-3; d_call: TRBD2; j_call: TRBJ2-1; clone_size: -; cdr3_nt: TGTGCCAGCAGCCCTCGGACTAGCGGGAGCTCCTACAATGAGCAGTTCTTC; cdr3_aa: CASSPRTSGSSYNEQFF
v_call: TRBV4-1; d_call: TRBD1; j_call: TRBJ1-2; clone_size: -; cdr3_nt: TGCGCCAGCAGCCAAGATCAGGGGGCAGGTGGTGGCTACACCTTC; cdr3_aa: CASSQDQGAGGGYTF
v_call: TRBV5-5; d_call: -; j_call: TRBJ1-2; clone_size: -; cdr3_nt: TGTGCCAGCAGCTTGGCAGCGTCCCCCGAAGGCTACACCTTC; cdr3_aa: CASSLAASPEGYTF
v_call: TRBV18; d_call: TRBD1; j_call: TRBJ2-1; clone_size: -; cdr3_nt: TGTGCCAGCTCGCCCCCAGGACAGGACTACAATGAGCAGTTCTTC; cdr3_aa: CASSPPGQDYNEQFF
v_call: TRBV4-3; d_call: TRBD2; j_call: TRBJ2-5; clone_size: few; cdr3_nt: TGCGCCAGCAGCCAAGAGGGACGAGGACTAGCGGGGATTCAAGAGACCCAGTACTTC; cdr3_aa: CASSQEGRGLAGIQETQYF
v_call: TRBV5-4; d_call: TRBD1; j_call: TRBJ2-7; clone_size: -; cdr3_nt: TGTGCCAGCAGCTTAGGACAGGGGGCCACCTACGAGCAGTACTTC; cdr3_aa: CASSLGQGATYEQYF
v_call: TRBV13; d_call: TRBD2; j_call: TRBJ2-6; clone_size: -; cdr3_nt: TGTGCCAGCAGCTTCGGACAGGGACTAGCGGGGGGCTCTGGGGCCAACGTCCTGACTTTC; cdr3_aa: CASSFGQGLAGGSGANVLTF
v_call: TRBV3-1/TRBV3-2; d_call: TRBD2; j_call: TRBJ2-4; clone_size: -; cdr3_nt: TGTGCCAGCAGCCAAGACGGGACTAGCGAGGTCATTCAGTACTTC; cdr3_aa: CASSQDGTSEVIQYF
v_call: TRBV30; d_call: TRBD1; j_call: TRBJ1-6; clone_size: -; cdr3_nt: TGTGCCTGGAAGACAGGGTTCACCTATAATTCACCCCTCCACTTT; cdr3_aa: CAWKTGFTYNSPLHF
v_call: TRBV6-5; d_call: TRBD1; j_call: TRBJ1-6; clone_size: -; cdr3_nt: TGTGCCAGCAGGGGGACAGGCCCTGGGTCACCCCTCCACTTT; cdr3_aa: CASRGTGPGSPLHF
v_call: TRBV24-1; d_call: TRBD1; j_call: TRBJ1-5; clone_size: few; cdr3_nt: TGTGCCACCAGTGTCGGGACAGGGGGTAGCAATCAGCCCCAGCATTTT; cdr3_aa: CATSVGTGGSNQPQHF
v_call: TRBV5-5; d_call: -; j_call: TRBJ1-2; clone_size: few; cdr3_nt: TGTGCCAGCAGCTTGCGGGGTGGAGGGGCCGACTATGGCTACACCTTC; cdr3_aa: CASSLRGGGADYGYTF
v_call: TRBV5-1; d_call: -; j_call: TRBJ1-1; clone_size: -; cdr3_nt: TGCGCCAGCAGCTTGGCGGACAGAAGCTTCTTT; cdr3_aa: CASSLADRSFF
v_call: TRBV5-5; d_call: -; j_call: TRBJ1-2; clone_size: -; cdr3_nt: TGTGCCAGCAGCCGATTACAGGCGTCGAGCTACACCTTC; cdr3_aa: CASSRLQASSYTF
v_call: TRBV28; d_call: -; j_call: TRBJ1-2; clone_size: -; cdr3_nt: TGTGCCAGCACCTTTCCCAGCAGACCCCAGGGGCTCGACGAAGGGGATAACTATGGCTACACCTTC; cdr3_aa: CASTFPSRPQGLDEGDNYGYTF
v_call: TRBV7-3; d_call: TRBD1; j_call: TRBJ1-2; clone_size: -; cdr3_nt: TGTGCCAGCAGCTTACTGACAGGGGAAAGCTATGGCTACACCTTC; cdr3_aa: CASSLLTGESYGYTF
v_call: TRBV3-1/TRBV3-2; d_call: -; j_call: TRBJ1-2; clone_size: -; cdr3_nt: TGTGCCAGCAGCCAAGATGCGGGGGCGCCTGGTGGCTACACCTTC; cdr3_aa: CASSQDAGAPGGYTF
v_call: TRBV28; d_call: -; j_call: TRBJ1-4; clone_size: once; cdr3_nt: TGTGCCAGCAGAATACAGGAAAAACTGTTTTTT; cdr3_aa: CASRIQEKLFF
v_call: TRBV7-7; d_call: -; j_call: TRBJ2-4; clone_size: -; cdr3_nt: TGTGCCAGCAGCTTAGCTTTGACAGGAGGCGGATCCAAAAACATTCAGTACTTC; cdr3_aa: CASSLALTGGGSKNIQYF
v_call: TRBV24-1; d_call: -; j_call: TRBJ2-5; clone_size: -; cdr3_nt: TGTGCCACCAGTCGGTCAGAGACCCAGTACTTC; cdr3_aa: CATSRSETQYF
v_call: TRBV7-2; d_call: TRBD1; j_call: TRBJ2-7; clone_size: -; cdr3_nt: TGTGCCAGCAGCTCAAGGCGGACAGGCTACGAGCAGTACTTC; cdr3_aa: CASSSRRTGYEQYF
v_call: TRBV7-8; d_call: -; j_call: TRBJ1-6; clone_size: few; cdr3_nt: TGTGCCAGCAGCCTAAGTAGTCCCTATAATTCACCCCTCCACTTT; cdr3_aa: CASSLSSPYNSPLHF
v_call: TRBV15; d_call: -; j_call: TRBJ1-5; clone_size: -; cdr3_nt: TGTGCCACCAGCAGTGGTCGGTCTCACGTGAATCAGCCCCAGCATTTT; cdr3_aa: CATSSGRSHVNQPQHF
v_call: TRBV14; d_call: -; j_call: TRBJ2-2; clone_size: -; cdr3_nt: TGTGCCAGCAGCCAAGGTTTGAGAAAGGGGTTCGACACCGGGGAGCTGTTTTTT; cdr3_aa: CASSQGLRKGFDTGELFF
v_call: TRBV28; d_call: TRBD1; j_call: TRBJ1-4; clone_size: -; cdr3_nt: TGTGCCAGCTCCGGGACAGGCGGTGAAAAACTGTTTTTT; cdr3_aa: CASSGTGGEKLFF
v_call: TRBV7-2; d_call: -; j_call: TRBJ1-2; clone_size: -; cdr3_nt: TGTGCCAGCAGCTTAGCGGGGAGGTCGACCGACTCTAACTATGGCTACACCTTC; cdr3_aa: CASSLAGRSTDSNYGYTF
v_call: TRBV7-9; d_call: -; j_call: TRBJ1-4; clone_size: once; cdr3_nt: TGTGCCAGCAGCTTAAACCGGGATGAAAAACTGTTTTTT; cdr3_aa: CASSLNRDEKLFF
v_call: TRBV2; d_call: -; j_call: TRBJ2-2; clone_size: -; cdr3_nt: TGTGCCAGCAGCCAGACCCGGGAGATTGGCACCGGGGAGCTGTTTTTT; cdr3_aa: CASSQTREIGTGELFF
v_call: TRBV5-4; d_call: TRBD1; j_call: TRBJ1-1; clone_size: -; cdr3_nt: TGTGCCAGCACCACGGACAGGAACAACAAGGCTTTCTTT; cdr3_aa: CASTTDRNNKAFF
v_call: TRBV7-8; d_call: -; j_call: TRBJ1-4; clone_size: -; cdr3_nt: TGTGCCAGCAGCCGGACACCTACTAATGAAAAACTGTTTTTT; cdr3_aa: CASSRTPTNEKLFF
v_call: TRBV27; d_call: TRBD1; j_call: TRBJ1-2; clone_size: -; cdr3_nt: TGTGCCAGCAGTTCCGGGACAGGGCAGAACTATGGCTACACCTTC; cdr3_aa: CASSSGTGQNYGYTF
v_call: TRBV4-3; d_call: -; j_call: TRBJ1-6; clone_size: -; cdr3_nt: TGCGCCAGCAGCCAAAAGGGGGATTCACCCCTCCACTTT; cdr3_aa: CASSQKGDSPLHF
v_call: TRBV2; d_call: TRBD1; j_call: TRBJ1-1; clone_size: once; cdr3_nt: TGTGCCAGCAGTGAGGGGACAGGGGGGGATTGGACTGAAGCTTTCTTT; cdr3_aa: CASSEGTGGDWTEAFF
v_call: TRBV15; d_call: TRBD1; j_call: TRBJ1-2; clone_size: -; cdr3_nt: TGTGCCACCAGCAGGCGGACAGGGGTAGACTATGGCTACACCTTC; cdr3_aa: CATSRRTGVDYGYTF